This TCR beta chain stems from a study of PD-1 blockade in mismatch repair-deficient tumors. Study context: Enrolled about 2012-2016, patients had progressing, pretreated mismatch repair-deficient cancers of about a dozen types.

J was trimmed by 16 bases and V by 1 base; bases with no gene match: 10. The CDR3 runs 14 residues. The V gene's germline CDR1 is SNHLY and CDR2 FYNNEI. Method: immunoSEQ multiplex PCR; TCRdb's copy keeps in-frame clones and lacks some. Of approximately 100,000 clones in the sample, over 75% were seen once. Overall study results and limits: After pembrolizumab, tumor-resident clones rose rapidly, then generally contracted before radiologic responses.

Worth noting for this clone: Its antigen remains unidentified.

PCR or immunohistochemistry showed mismatch repair deficiency in every enrolled patient. TCRs were sequenced from three patients responding to pembrolizumab. The material sequenced was peripheral blood, taken less than 37 weeks after starting pembrolizumab. The chain links TRBV2 to TRBJ2-1; 10 bases agree with TRBD2. The sequence derives from an adult with mismatch repair-deficient cancer. The CDR3 bases are TGTGCCAGCAGTGAAGGCCTAGCGGGAGATTCGTTATTCTTC. It encodes CASSEGLAGDSLFF.